This T cell receptor beta chain was sequenced for a study of blood T cell repertoires in COVID-19. Overall study context: PBMCs, B-cell-depleted T cells, or T cells provided the cDNA or gDNA that made up the material.

Cohorts were determined from participant-reported clinical history. A COVID-19 case had been met by exposed participants during the 2 weeks before study entry. Original processing notes: Estimation of nucleated cell counts relied on the amplification of reference gene primers. Method: immunoSEQ multiplex PCR; TCRdb's copy keeps in-frame clones and lacks some. V, J and clone size derive from that table, while D and trimming were established from the DNA sequence. The sample has some 150,000 clones; over 80% are singletons. A few counts support this clone. Trimming at V came to 4 bases and at J to 4 bases, leaving 4 bases not matched to a gene. The CDR3 is 14 amino acids. The V gene's germline CDR1 is SGHDT and CDR2 YYEEEE.

The receptor was derived from a woman aged 45-59 years who had been exposed to COVID-19. The genes are TRBV5-6 and TRBJ2-7, with 11 bases lining up with TRBD2. Sequences were obtained from PBMCs or T cells enriched from blood (not recorded which). As DNA, the CDR3 is TGTGCCAGCAGCCTGGGACTAGCGGATTACGAGCAGTACTTC. Encoded protein: CASSLGLADYEQYF.